This T cell receptor beta chain was identified in a study of cytomegalovirus exposure and HLA in healthy donors. PCR was performed using 60 Vbeta and 13 Jbeta primers. The repertoire was sequenced with immunoSEQ multiplex PCR; TCRdb's copy has only in-frame clones and lacks some. The sample contains 150,000 to 200,000 clones, more than 65% of which appear only once. Comment on this clone: What it recognizes is unknown.

Findings and limits, study-wide: Relative to the approximately 700-donor mean, N-insertions were reportedly fewer in an Asian-associated ancestry cluster in a later analysis. CMV serostatus stood as the only immune exposure information on hand.

The V gene's germline CDR1 is SGHTA and CDR2 FQGNSA. The CDR3 runs 18 residues. V gave up 4 bases and J gave up 2 bases; unmatched junction bases: 10. The chain uses TRBV7-2 and TRBJ2-7; 14 bases map to TRBD2. The source of this sequence is a man in his forties in good health and CMV-seropositive. The sequencing input was PBMCs. In DNA, the CDR3 is TGTGCCAGCAGCTCAGGGACTAGCGGGAGTAAGGTAACCTACGAGCAGTACTTC. Its translation is CASSSGTSGSKVTYEQYF.